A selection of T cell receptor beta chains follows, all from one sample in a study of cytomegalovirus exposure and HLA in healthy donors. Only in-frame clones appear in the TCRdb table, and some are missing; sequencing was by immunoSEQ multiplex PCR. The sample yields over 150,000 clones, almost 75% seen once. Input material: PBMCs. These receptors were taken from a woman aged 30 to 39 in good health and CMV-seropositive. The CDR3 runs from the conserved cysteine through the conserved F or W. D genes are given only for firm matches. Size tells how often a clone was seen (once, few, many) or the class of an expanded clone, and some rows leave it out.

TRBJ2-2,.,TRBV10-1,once,TGCGCCAGCAGTGAGGGCCGCAGGGGTAACACCGGGGAGCTGTTTTTT,CASSEGRRGNTGELFF
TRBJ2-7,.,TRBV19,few,TGTGCCAGTAGTACGGGCTACGAGCAGTACTTC,CASSTGYEQYF
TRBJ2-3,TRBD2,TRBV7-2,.,TGTGCCAGCAGCAAGGGGCGGGAGGCCGCGCAGTATTTT,CASSKGREAAQYF
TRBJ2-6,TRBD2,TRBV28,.,TGTGCCAGCAGTAACCACCCCGGGACTAGCGGTTCTGGGGCCAACGTCCTGACTTTC,CASSNHPGTSGSGANVLTF
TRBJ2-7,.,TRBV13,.,TGTGCCAGCAGCTTAACTAGAATAGGCGAGCAGTACTTC,CASSLTRIGEQYF
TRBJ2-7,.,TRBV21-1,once,TGTGCCAGCAGCCCCCCCTCAGGACAGGGGGGGTCCTACGAGCAGTACTTC,CASSPPSGQGGSYEQYF
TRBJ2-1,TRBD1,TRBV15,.,TGTGCCACCAGCACCAGGACAGGTTTCAATGAGCAGTTCTTC,CATSTRTGFNEQFF
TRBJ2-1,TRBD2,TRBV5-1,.,TGCGCCAGCAGCTTACTAGCGGGTGTAGCCAATGAGCAGTTCTTC,CASSLLAGVANEQFF
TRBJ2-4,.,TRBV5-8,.,TGTGCCAGCAGCTTAGAACTTGGGGCACTAACTGCCAAAAACATTCAGTACTTC,CASSLELGALTAKNIQYF
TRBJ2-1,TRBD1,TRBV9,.,TGTGCCAGCAGCGTAGCTATGGGACAGGGGTCAAATGAGCAGTTCTTC,CASSVAMGQGSNEQFF
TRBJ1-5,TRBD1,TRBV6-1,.,TGTGCCAGCAGGACAGGGGATAGCAATCAGCCCCAGCATTTT,CASRTGDSNQPQHF
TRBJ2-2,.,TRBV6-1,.,TGTGCCGGGAGGGGGGCGGTGAACACCGGGGAGCTGTTTTTT,CAGRGAVNTGELFF
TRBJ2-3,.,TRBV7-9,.,TGTGCCAGCGCGAGGGGGGGGCGATTAGATACGCAGTATTTT,CASARGGRLDTQYF
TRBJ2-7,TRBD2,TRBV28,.,TGTGCCAGCAGTTTAGGGGGGAGGGGCCCCTACGAGCAGTACTTC,CASSLGGRGPYEQYF
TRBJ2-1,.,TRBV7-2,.,TGTGCCAGCAGCTTAAGGCGGCGAGAACAGTTCTTC,CASSLRRREQFF
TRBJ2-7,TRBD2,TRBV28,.,TGTGCCAGCAGGACTAGCGGGAGAAGCTACGAGCAGTACTTC,CASRTSGRSYEQYF
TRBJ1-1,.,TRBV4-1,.,TGCGCCAGCAGCCAAGCAGTGAACACTGAAGCTTTCTTT,CASSQAVNTEAFF
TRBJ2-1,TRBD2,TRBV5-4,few,TGTGCCAGCAGCTTGGATCCCAGCGGGAGTTCCTACAATGAGCAGTTCTTC,CASSLDPSGSSYNEQFF